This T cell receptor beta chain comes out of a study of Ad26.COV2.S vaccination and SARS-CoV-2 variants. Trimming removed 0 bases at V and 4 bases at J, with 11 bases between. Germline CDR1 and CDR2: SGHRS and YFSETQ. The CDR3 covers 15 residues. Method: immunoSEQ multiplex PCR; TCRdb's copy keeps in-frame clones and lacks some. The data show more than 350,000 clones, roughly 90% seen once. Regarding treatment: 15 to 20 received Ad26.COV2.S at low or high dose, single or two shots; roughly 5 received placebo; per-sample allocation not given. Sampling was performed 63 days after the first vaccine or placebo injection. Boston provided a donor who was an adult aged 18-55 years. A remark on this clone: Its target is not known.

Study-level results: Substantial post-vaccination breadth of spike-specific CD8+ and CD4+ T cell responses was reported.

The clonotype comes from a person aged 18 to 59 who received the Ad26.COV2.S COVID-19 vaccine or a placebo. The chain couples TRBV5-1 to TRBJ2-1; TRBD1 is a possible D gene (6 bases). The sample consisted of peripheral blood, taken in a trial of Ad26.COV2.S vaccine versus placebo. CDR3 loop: CASSLGGGAYNEQFF. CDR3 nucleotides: TGCGCCAGCAGCTTGGGTGGGGGCGCGTACAATGAGCAGTTCTTC.